These 27 T cell receptor beta chains came from one sample sequenced in a study of long-term antiretroviral therapy in people with HIV (dated 2022 in TCRdb). The immunoSEQ hsTCRB v3.0 assay was used at survey level resolution for TRB variable region sequencing. Held by TCRdb, this immuneACCESS table contains in-frame sequences only and omits some clones. Under half of the omission traces to an unresolved V gene where checked; the cause of the rest is unknown. This sample comprises under 25,000 clones, about 89% of them detected only once. The ten largest account for 8% to 11% of the sample. The sequences come from unsorted PBMCs, collected 0.5 years after starting antiretroviral therapy. Receptors originate from a man in his forties with HIV.

This clone has a single count. The CDR3 reads CASSLRGGLGYEQYF. The DNA for the CDR3 is TGTGCCAGCAGTTTACGAGGGGGTCTGGGTTACGAGCAGTACTTC. This chain joins TRBV27 and TRBJ2-7; D may be TRBD1 (6 bases). Trimming stripped 2 bases from V and 4 bases from J, with 15 bases between. CDR1 is MNHEY and CDR2 is SMNVEV in the germline V gene (reference sequence). This CDR3 comprises 15 residues.

The CDR3 coding sequence is TGCAGTGCTAGTGGGGGCAGAGAGCAGTTCTTC. As protein: CSASGGREQFF. The chain recombines TRBV20-1 with TRBJ2-1; TRBD1 is a possible D gene (6 bases). This CDR3 comprises 11 residues. Trimming pared 3 bases from V and 10 bases from J, leaving 10 bases between. From germline, CDR1 is DFQATT and CDR2 SNEGSKA (reference sequence).

The V gene is TRBV5-8, the J gene TRBJ2-3; 11 bases line up with TRBD2. The CDR3 spans 15 residues. V shed 4 bases, J shed 1 base, and the junction held 2 bases outside the gene matches. In germline, CDR1 is SGHTS, CDR2 YDEGEE. CDR3 DNA sequence: TGTGCCAGCAGCACTAGCGGGGGAGGCACAGATACGCAGTATTTT. Translating it yields CASSTSGGGTDTQYF.

The rearrangement links TRBV21-1 to TRBJ2-4; the listed D gene, TRBD1, was not tested against the DNA. TRBV21-1 is labeled a pseudogene. The CDR3 has 14 amino acids. CDR3 sequence reads: CASSKPGQAVRQYF. DNA for the CDR3: TGTGCCAGCAGCAAACCGGGACAGGCTGTTCGGCAGTACTTC.

Here the CDR3 DNA reads TGTGCCAGCAGCTTGGGGACAGGGCACTACGAGCAGTACTTC. This encodes CASSLGTGHYEQYF. The rearrangement joins TRBV7-6 to TRBJ2-7; 9 nucleotides line up with TRBD1. J gave up 3 bases and V 3 bases, and 3 bases lay outside the gene matches. Per germline, CDR1 SGHVS and CDR2 FNYEAQ. The CDR3 is 14 amino acids.

The CDR3: CASSPPSQNEKLFF. In DNA form, the CDR3 reads TGTGCCAGCTCACCACCGTCTCAAAATGAAAAACTGTTTTTT. The chain uses TRBV18 and TRBJ1-4, with D hard to call. Germline assignment: CDR1 KGHSH and CDR2 LQKENI. The CDR3 consists of 14 residues. V was cut by 0 bases and J by 5 bases, with 7 bases left in between.

This chain joins TRBV5-4 and TRBJ2-5, with D hard to call. The CDR3 runs to 17 residues. CDR1 SGHNT and CDR2 YYREEE come from the germline V gene (reference sequence). Between the trimmed V and J ends, which lost 0 bases and 6 bases, there was a span of 21 bases. CDR3: CASSLAVDSSGMKTQYF. The DNA for the CDR3 is TGTGCCAGCAGCTTGGCCGTCGACTCTTCAGGCATGAAGACCCAGTACTTC.

This chain links TRBV15 with TRBJ2-1; TRBD2 agrees at 8 bases. The CDR3 has 17 residues. V dropped 0 bases and J dropped 6; count of bases not matched to a gene: 10. In germline, CDR1 is LNHNV, CDR2 YYDKDF (reference sequence). This CDR3 is CATSRDVGTRASNEQFF. For the CDR3, the DNA is TGTGCCACCAGCAGAGATGTCGGGACTAGAGCGTCCAATGAGCAGTTCTTC.

This rearrangement joins TRBV10-3 to TRBJ2-3, with 8 bases lining up with TRBD2. From germline, CDR1 is ENHRY and CDR2 SYGVKD. V gave up 2 bases and J gave up 3 bases; unmatched junction bases: 4. The CDR3 covers 15 residues. The CDR3 sequence: CAISEGGGRTDTQYF. In nucleotides, the CDR3 is TGTGCCATCAGTGAGGGCGGGGGGAGGACAGATACGCAGTATTTT.

The chain is built from TRBV29-1 and TRBJ2-5; 10 nucleotides line up with TRBD1. From germline, CDR1 is SQVTM and CDR2 ANQGSEA. This CDR3 has 16 amino acids. The trim removed 1 base at V and 1 base at J, leaving 6 bases unmatched. CDR3 loop: CSVEGVRDRGQETQYF. In nucleotides, the CDR3 is TGCAGCGTTGAAGGGGTGCGGGACAGGGGCCAAGAGACCCAGTACTTC.

The J gene is TRBJ2-3, the V gene TRBV6-5; 7 bases are shared with TRBD2. The CDR3 is 16 amino acids. Germline CDR1 reads MNHEY; CDR2 reads SVGAGI. With V trimmed by 0 bases and J by 6 bases, 9 bases remained unmatched. The CDR3 protein is CASSYSFTGGGDTQYF. The CDR3 coding sequence is TGTGCCAGCAGTTACTCGTTTACCGGGGGAGGGGATACGCAGTATTTT.

By frequency in the sample, this clone is large. The chain couples TRBV27 to TRBJ2-1, with a possible D match to TRBD1 (6 bases). Germline assignment: CDR1 MNHEY and CDR2 SMNVEV (reference sequence). CDR3 size: 14 residues. V gave up 6 bases and J gave up 5 bases, with 14 bases separating them. DNA for the CDR3: TGTGCCAGCAGAACGGGACAATGGGACAATGAGCAGTTCTTC. It translates to CASRTGQWDNEQFF.

The gene calls are TRBV29-1 and TRBJ2-7; the match to TRBD2 covers 9 bases. The CDR3 totals 14 residues. Germline loops: CDR1 SQVTM, CDR2 ANQGSEA. J lost 6 bases, V lost 6 bases, and 12 bases had no gene match. The CDR3 region is CSVAAGVAGAEQYF. CDR3 sequence (DNA): TGCAGCGTAGCTGCCGGGGTAGCGGGAGCCGAGCAGTACTTC.

This clone is labeled as large (0.1 to 1%). V is TRBV6-6 and J is TRBJ2-5; tentative D call: TRBD1 (7 bases). Germline-derived CDR1 and CDR2 are MNHNY and SVGAGI (reference sequence). CDR3 length equals 11 residues. Deletions cut 7 bases from V and 7 bases from J, with 10 bases between. CDR3 in amino acids: CASTQGGTQYF. The CDR3 bases are TGTGCCAGCACCCAGGGGGGGACCCAGTACTTC.

The J gene is TRBJ2-7, the V gene TRBV30, with D possibly being TRBD2 (7 bases). Germline V gives CDR1 GTSNPN, CDR2 SVGIG (reference sequence). The CDR3 is 14 residues long. The germline V and J ends were trimmed by 0 bases and 4 bases, with 13 bases remaining between them. The CDR3 coding sequence is TGTGCCTGGAGTGTGGGGGGGGCCCCTTACGAGCAGTACTTC. It encodes CAWSVGGAPYEQYF.

The V call is TRBV27, the J call TRBJ2-7, with unresolved D. V gave up 8 bases and J gave up 2 bases, with 10 bases separating them. Germline V gene sequence: CDR1 MNHEY, CDR2 SMNVEV (reference sequence). The CDR3 totals 12 residues. The CDR3 DNA reads TGTGCCAGCCGTTCCGGCCCCTACGAGCAGTACTTC. This codes for CASRSGPYEQYF.

V and J are TRBV25-1 and TRBJ1-4, with D hard to call. This CDR3 has 15 residues. Trimming cost V 4 bases and J 8 bases, with 17 bases left between them. Germline V gene lookup returns CDR1 MGHDK and CDR2 SYGVNS. The CDR3 here is CASSAPARLEEKLFF. CDR3 coding DNA: TGTGCCAGCAGTGCCCCCGCAAGGTTGGAGGAAAAACTGTTTTTT.

The gene calls are TRBV7-6 and TRBJ2-7, with 13 bases lining up with TRBD2. CDR3 length equals 15 residues. Trimming at V came to 5 bases and at J to 2 bases, leaving 3 bases not matched to a gene. Germline assignment: CDR1 SGHVS and CDR2 FNYEAQ. CDR3 nucleotide sequence: TGTGCCAGCAGCATTGGACTAGCGGGGGCCTACGAGCAGTACTTC. It codes for CASSIGLAGAYEQYF.

The chain uses TRBV13 and TRBJ2-7; D is uncertain. CDR1 and CDR2 from the germline V gene are PRHDT and FYEKMQ (reference sequence). Trimming pared 5 bases from V and 1 base from J, leaving 9 bases between. This CDR3 region has 13 residues. CDR3 bases: TGTGCCAGCAGCCCCGGCCCTTCCTACGAGCAGTACTTC. This translates into CASSPGPSYEQYF. Using reference TRBV13 and TRBJ2-7 for the parts outside the CDR3, the full variable domain is AAGVIQSPRHLIKEKRETATLKCYPIPRHDTVYWYQQGPGQDPQFLISFYEKMQSDKGSIPDRFSAQQFSDYHSELNMSSLELGDSALYFCASSPGPSYEQYFGPGTRLTVT.

The rearrangement uses TRBV6-5 and TRBJ1-1; D perhaps matches TRBD1 (6 bases). Germline V CDR1 and CDR2: MNHEY, SVGAGI. Trimming left V 3 bases short and J 4 bases short, with 12 bases between. The CDR3 loop spans 14 amino acids. Here the CDR3 reads CASSYTGPSTEAFF. Written as DNA, the CDR3 is TGTGCCAGCAGTTATACAGGGCCGAGCACTGAAGCTTTCTTT.

The V and J genes are TRBV6-1 and TRBJ2-5, with D perhaps TRBD1 (7 bases). Germline-derived CDR1 and CDR2 are MNHNS and SASEGT. V was clipped by 5 bases and J by 5 bases, with 18 bases between them. The CDR3 has 15 amino acids. CDR3 nucleotides: TGTGCCAGCAGTCGCGGGACAGCCGCATGGGAGACCCAGTACTTC. Amino acids: CASSRGTAAWETQYF.

This chain joins TRBV11-2 and TRBJ2-1, with no clear D. V lost 1 base and J lost 5, with 6 bases in between. This CDR3 has 13 amino acids. Germline V gene lookup returns CDR1 SGHAT and CDR2 FQNNGV. The CDR3 nucleotides read TGTGCCAGCAGCTTAGTACCAGACAATGAGCAGTTCTTC. Translated: CASSLVPDNEQFF.

V and J are TRBV18 and TRBJ2-3; 8 bases align to TRBD2. Germline CDR1 KGHSH, CDR2 LQKENI. Trimming cost V 3 bases and J 4 bases; bases outside gene matches: 9. The CDR3 spans 16 residues. The CDR3 protein is CASSPGDGGAADTQYF. The CDR3 DNA follows: TGTGCCAGCTCACCCGGAGACGGGGGGGCCGCAGATACGCAGTATTTT.

The chain combines TRBV4-1 with TRBJ1-3; tentative D call: TRBD1 (5 bases). Per germline, CDR1 MGHRA and CDR2 YSYEKL. This CDR3 is built from 15 residues. Trimming removed 2 bases from V and 3 bases from J, with 11 bases in between. CDR3 amino acids: CASSQPWDDGNTIYF. CDR3 coding DNA: TGCGCCAGCAGCCAACCATGGGACGATGGAAACACCATATATTTT.

CDR3 amino acids: CASSPPVWGLYGYTF. For the CDR3, the DNA is TGTGCCAGCAGCCCCCCGGTTTGGGGACTCTATGGCTACACCTTC. The chain is built from TRBV28 and TRBJ1-2; D possibly corresponds to TRBD1 (5 bases). Trimming took off 6 bases at V and 4 bases at J, with 18 bases between the two ends. CDR3 length equals 15 residues. The V gene's germline CDR1 is MDHEN and CDR2 SYDVKM.

The chain joins TRBV11-2 to TRBJ2-6, with a possible D match to TRBD2 (5 bases). Looked up from germline, CDR1 is SGHAT and CDR2 is FQNNGV. Trimming took off 0 bases at V and 3 bases at J, with 18 bases between the two ends. The CDR3 sequence is 19 residues long. CDR3 amino acids: CASSLDGVSSLVGANVLTF. CDR3 sequence (DNA): TGTGCCAGCAGCTTAGACGGGGTCTCCAGTCTGGTTGGGGCCAACGTCCTGACTTTC.

The chain carries TRBV9 and TRBJ2-3, with D unclear. CDR3 length: 14 amino acids. Germline loops: CDR1 SGDLS, CDR2 YYNGEE. V was pared by 4 bases and J by 5 bases, with 14 bases between. CDR3 residues: CASSPRTGRDTQYF. CDR3 coding DNA: TGTGCCAGCAGCCCCCGGACGGGCCGAGATACGCAGTATTTT.